One sample yielded the 2 T cell receptor beta chains listed below, sequenced in a study of blood T cells in healthy people across ages (dated by TCRdb to the mid-2010s). Library creation used 5' RACE. Reads for this sample came from an Illumina HiSeq 2500. A second PCR of roughly 6 to 11 cycles was performed with a sample-barcoded 5' primer and a J-beta primer mix. In-frame beta chains were kept once TCRdb had trimmed the public reads at Q25 with fastp and called clones with MiXCR. Rows are combined by CDR3 protein, so each entry shows the most common genes and DNA. The sample table contains about a million distinct CDR3 sequences; only one count was recorded for around two fifths of them. About 12% of the sample rests with the top ten. The sample was blood. Receptors originate from a man aged 18 to 29 in good health.

This clonotype showed up just a few times. The chain recombines TRBV5-1 with TRBJ2-7; tentatively, D is TRBD2 (5 bases). Trimming pared 4 bases from V and 0 bases from J, leaving 14 bases between. Looked up from germline, CDR1 is SGHRS and CDR2 is YFSETQ. The CDR3 spans 15 residues. CDR3 region: CASSPEVASSYEQYF. CDR3 DNA sequence: TGCGCCAGCAGCCCGGAGGTCGCGAGCTCCTACGAGCAGTACTTC.

This clonotype was counted a few times. The gene calls are TRBV4-3 and TRBJ2-1; D uncertain. In germline, CDR1 is LGHNA, CDR2 YSLEER. V lost 0 bases, J lost 7 bases, and 10 bases lay in between. The CDR3 covers 14 residues. DNA of the CDR3: TGCGCCAGCAGCCAAGAAATTGCGCAGAATGAGCAGTTCTTC. Encoded protein: CASSQEIAQNEQFF.